These 28 T cell receptor beta chains originate from one sample sequenced in a study of blood T cell repertoires in COVID-19. TCRdb's table, derived via immunoSEQ multiplex PCR, lists solely in-frame clones and lacks some. Among roughly 250,000 clones listed, 85% to 90% were seen once. The sequenced sample consisted of PBMCs or T cells enriched from blood (not recorded which). The receptors derive from a man aged 50 to 60 who had been exposed to COVID-19.

There are a few counts of this clone. The genes are TRBV12-3 or TRBV12-4 and TRBJ2-7, with D maybe TRBD1 (6 bases). The CDR3 has 13 residues. V lost 6 bases and J lost 1, with 10 bases in between. The CDR3 reads CASSRGHSYEQYF. The DNA for the CDR3 is TGTGCCAGCAGCCGGGGACATTCCTACGAGCAGTACTTC.

This rearrangement joins TRBV7-2 to TRBJ1-2; D not certain. With 3 bases removed from V and 4 bases from J, the gap between germline ends came to 15 bases. Looked up from germline, CDR1 is SGHTA and CDR2 is FQGNSA. The CDR3 spans 15 residues. The CDR3 spells CASSLSRDTSYGYTF. The DNA for the CDR3 is TGTGCCAGCAGCTTGAGCCGGGATACCTCCTATGGCTACACCTTC.

The CDR3 reads CASSQLAQGALGGYTF. CDR3 nucleotides: TGCGCCAGCAGCCAGCTGGCCCAGGGGGCCTTAGGCGGCTACACCTTC. The J gene is TRBJ1-2, the V gene TRBV5-1, with 8 nucleotides matching TRBD1. The CDR3 length is 16 residues. The ends lost 4 bases at V and 8 bases at J; junction bases unmatched: 16. CDR1 is SGHRS and CDR2 is YFSETQ in the germline V gene.

This rearrangement joins TRBV11-2 to TRBJ1-2; tentatively, D is TRBD1 (6 bases). The CDR3 consists of 13 residues. V lost 6 bases, J lost 4 bases, and 12 bases lay in between. CDR1 is SGHAT, CDR2 FQNNGV, per germline. CDR3 sequence (DNA): TGTGCCAGCAGGGGGGCCGGGATCTATGGCTACACCTTC. It translates to CASRGAGIYGYTF.

This chain uses TRBV30 with TRBJ1-2; no firm D call. Germline-derived CDR1 and CDR2 are GTSNPN and SVGIG (reference sequence). The CDR3 runs to 16 residues. V was trimmed by 3 bases and J by 0 bases, leaving 17 bases between them. The CDR3 region has the DNA TGTGCCTGGAGGAGTCCACCCTTCGTCTCTAACTATGGCTACACCTTC. It is translated as CAWRSPPFVSNYGYTF.

The chain recombines TRBV11-1 with TRBJ2-7, with 10 bases lining up with TRBD1. In germline, CDR1 is SGHAT, CDR2 FQDESV (reference sequence). J gave up 4 bases and V 1 base, and 7 bases lay outside the gene matches. This CDR3 comprises 16 residues. In DNA, the CDR3 is TGTGCCAGCAGCTTAGGGAGCCGGGACAGGGGTTACGAGCAGTACGTC. It yields the protein CASSLGSRDRGYEQYV.

This clone has only one observation. This chain links TRBV19 with TRBJ1-4; 11 nucleotides line up with TRBD1. V lost 4 bases to trimming and J lost 7 bases; unmatched junction nucleotides: 2. Germline assignment: CDR1 LNHDA and CDR2 SQIVND (reference sequence). There are 14 residues in the CDR3. Here the CDR3 DNA reads TGTGCCAGTAGTACGGACAGGGGGCGTGAAAAACTGTTTTTT. This gives the protein CASSTDRGREKLFF.

A single count supports this clone. CDR3 nucleotide sequence: TGCAGCGTTGAAAGAGTCACAGATACGCAGTATTTT. Protein sequence: CSVERVTDTQYF. The rearrangement uses TRBV29-1 and TRBJ2-3; D is undetermined. With 2 bases removed from V and 2 bases from J, the gap between germline ends came to 5 bases. CDR1 is SQVTM, CDR2 ANQGSEA, per germline. The CDR3 length is 12 residues.

J is TRBJ1-2 and V is TRBV7-2; no reliable D call. CDR3 size: 14 residues. Germline V gene data show CDR1 as SGHTA and CDR2 as FQGNSA. Trimming pared 6 bases from V and 4 bases from J, leaving 15 bases between. This CDR3 reads CASSQGSLVYGYTF. CDR3 nucleotides: TGTGCCAGCAGTCAAGGGAGTTTGGTCTATGGCTACACCTTC.

The rearrangement uses TRBV3-1 (or the pseudogene TRBV3-2) and TRBJ1-2; D might be TRBD1 (6 bases). CDR1 is LGHDT, CDR2 YNNKEL, per germline (reference sequence). CDR3 length: 17 amino acids. Deletions cut 2 bases from V and 7 bases from J, with 23 bases between. The CDR3 nucleotides read TGTGCCAGCAGCCAACTTCCCGGACAGCCCCTTACGAGTGGCTACACCTTC. This translates into CASSQLPGQPLTSGYTF.

The V and J genes are TRBV4-2 and TRBJ1-6, with D unresolved. This CDR3 comprises 16 residues. Looked up from germline, CDR1 is LGHNA and CDR2 is YNFKEQ. The V and J ends lost 1 base and 3 bases respectively, with 10 bases between them. The CDR3 DNA is TGTGCCAGCAGCCAAGGGTCCGGGGTCTATAATTCACCCCTCCACTTT. Protein product: CASSQGSGVYNSPLHF.

The gene calls are TRBV6-5 and TRBJ1-5; D gene unclear. The CDR3 has 15 amino acids. The germline CDR1 and CDR2 sequences are MNHEY and SVGAGI. V was cut by 0 bases and J by 11 bases, with 17 bases left in between. CDR3 DNA: TGTGCCAGCAGTTACTCAGGAGGCCGGTCTGGGGCCCAGCATTTT. Its translation is CASSYSGGRSGAQHF.

This clone has only one observation. This chain links TRBV7-9 with TRBJ2-5; TRBD1 matches at 12 bases. The V segment lost 3 bases and the J segment 4 bases; nucleotides outside the gene matches: 9. Per the germline V gene, CDR1 is SEHNR and CDR2 is FQNEAQ (reference sequence). The CDR3 runs 17 residues. The CDR3: CASSLRTGTGGGETQYF. The CDR3 DNA reads as TGTGCCAGCAGCTTGAGAACCGGGACAGGGGGCGGAGAGACCCAGTACTTC.

The gene calls are TRBV6-7 and TRBJ1-2; D is ambiguous. TRBV6-7 is an ORF for which the function is uncertain. This CDR3 has 13 amino acids. Trimming removed 1 base at V and 8 bases at J, with 11 bases between. CDR3 region: CASSYYGVRGYTF. CDR3 bases: TGTGCCAGCAGTTACTACGGGGTGCGGGGCTACACCTTC.

The V and J genes are TRBV5-4 and TRBJ2-1, with D possibly matching TRBD2 (5 bases). The CDR3 runs 14 residues. Germline CDR1 is SGHNT and CDR2 is YYREEE (reference sequence). V was cut by 0 bases and J by 5 bases, with 9 bases left in between. The CDR3 is CASSLERLHNEQFF. The CDR3 coding sequence is TGTGCCAGCAGCTTGGAGCGGCTACACAATGAGCAGTTCTTC.

The chain carries TRBV24-1 and TRBJ2-2, with TRBD2 matching over 9 bases. J lost 5 bases, V lost 1 base, and 7 bases had no gene match. Per germline, CDR1 KGHDR and CDR2 SFDVKD. The CDR3 has 17 residues. CDR3 region: CATSDFSGRGRTGELFF. The CDR3 region has the DNA TGTGCCACCAGTGATTTTAGCGGGAGAGGTAGGACCGGGGAGCTGTTTTTT.

The gene calls are TRBV30 and TRBJ1-6, with 8 bases that match TRBD1. This CDR3 has 17 residues. J was trimmed by 0 bases and V by 7 bases; bases with no gene match: 11. Germline V gives CDR1 GTSNPN, CDR2 SVGIG (reference sequence). CDR3 loop: CAFQGASLSSYNSPLHF. The DNA for the CDR3 is TGTGCCTTCCAGGGGGCCTCCTTGAGCTCCTATAATTCACCCCTCCACTTT.

This chain uses TRBV18 with TRBJ2-1; unclear D gene. The V and J ends lost 0 bases and 13 bases respectively, with 22 bases between them. Germline lookup yields CDR1 KGHSH and CDR2 LQKENI. The CDR3 loop spans 16 amino acids. This CDR3 reads CASSPPIASLKSEQFF. CDR3 sequence (DNA): TGTGCCAGCTCACCACCGATCGCCTCTCTCAAATCAGAACAGTTCTTC.

The V and J genes are TRBV5-1 and TRBJ1-1, with D hard to call. V lost 4 bases to trimming and J lost 0 bases, with 13 bases between them. This CDR3 has 15 residues. The germline V gene has CDR1 SGHRS and CDR2 YFSETQ. CDR3 region: CASSETATMNTEAFF. The CDR3 DNA reads TGCGCCAGCAGCGAGACTGCGACCATGAACACTGAAGCTTTCTTT.

The chain employs TRBV27 and TRBJ1-4; no clear D. V was shortened by 6 bases and J by 13 bases, with 15 bases between the two germline ends. This CDR3 contains 12 residues. Germline V gene sequence: CDR1 MNHEY, CDR2 SMNVEV (reference sequence). The CDR3 DNA reads as TGTGCCAGCAGGTCACACAGAAGTGCACTGTTTTTT. Its translation is CASRSHRSALFF. Full variable domain (remainder filled in from reference TRBV27 and TRBJ1-4): EAQVTQNPRYLITVTGKKLTVTCSQNMNHEYMSWYRQDPGLGLRQIYYSMNVEVTDKGDVPEGYKVSRKEKRNFPLILESPSPNQTSLYFCASRSHRSALFFGSGTQLSVL.

The chain's CDR3 is CASTPTGTNYGYTF. In nucleotides, the CDR3 is TGTGCCAGCACCCCGACAGGAACTAACTATGGCTACACCTTC. The V call is TRBV3-1 (or the pseudogene TRBV3-2), the J call TRBJ1-2, with D possibly matching TRBD1 (6 bases). With 7 bases removed from V and 0 bases from J, the gap between germline ends came to 12 bases. CDR3 length: 14 amino acids. Germline V gene lookup returns CDR1 LGHDT and CDR2 YNNKEL (reference sequence).

There are a few counts of this clone. The V call is TRBV30, the J call TRBJ1-6; 8 nucleotides agree with TRBD1. The CDR3 runs 13 residues. V lost 5 bases to trimming and J lost 10 bases; unmatched junction nucleotides: 7. The germline CDR1 and CDR2 sequences are GTSNPN and SVGIG (reference sequence). The CDR3 sequence: CAWAGQGGSPLHF. The CDR3 coding sequence is TGTGCCTGGGCCGGACAGGGAGGCTCACCCCTCCACTTT.

The chain recombines TRBV27 with TRBJ1-2; 8 bases fit TRBD1. The CDR3 loop spans 14 amino acids. Trimming cost V 5 bases and J 8 bases; bases outside gene matches: 10. From germline, CDR1 is MNHEY and CDR2 SMNVEV (reference sequence). For the CDR3, the DNA is TGTGCCAGCAGTGCAGGGGGCCTATTGGTCGGCTACACCTTC. It specifies CASSAGGLLVGYTF.

The genes are TRBV18 and TRBJ2-1; TRBD2 is a possible D gene (5 bases). Trimming removed 0 bases at V and 10 bases at J, with 10 bases between. The germline V gene encodes CDR1 KGHSH and CDR2 LQKENI. The CDR3 contains 13 residues. CDR3 DNA: TGTGCCAGCTCACCACCCCTAGCTGGGGAGCAGTTCTTC. It is translated as CASSPPLAGEQFF. The full variable domain, its missing parts supplied by reference TRBV18 and TRBJ2-1, is NAGVMQNPRHLVRRRGQEARLRCSPMKGHSHVYWYRQLPEEGLKFMVYLQKENIIDESGMPKERFSAEFPKEGPSILRIQQVVRGDSAAYFCASSPPLAGEQFFGPGTRLTVL.

The rearrangement uses TRBV10-2 and TRBJ2-3; TRBD1 is a possible D gene (6 bases). Germline V CDR1 and CDR2: WSHSY, SAAADI. V was clipped by 10 bases and J by 0 bases, with 17 bases between them. The length of the CDR3 is 15 residues. CDR3 region: CATQGTQASTDTQYF. In nucleotides, the CDR3 is TGCGCCACCCAGGGGACCCAAGCTAGCACAGATACGCAGTATTTT.

The table lists this clone with a few counts. The chain recombines TRBV4-1 with TRBJ1-4; unclear D gene. Germline CDR1 and CDR2: MGHRA and YSYEKL. This CDR3 region has 16 residues. With 0 bases removed from V and 2 bases from J, the gap between germline ends came to 10 bases. CDR3 sequence reads: CASSQDGRHTNEKLFF. In DNA, the CDR3 is TGCGCCAGCAGCCAAGATGGAAGACACACTAATGAAAAACTGTTTTTT.

The chain recombines TRBV4-1 with TRBJ1-1; D remains unclear. V lost 0 bases, J lost 0 bases, and 17 bases lay in between. The germline gives CDR1 MGHRA, CDR2 YSYEKL. This CDR3 has 18 amino acids. CDR3: CASSQDMRLVAVNTEAFF. CDR3 sequence (DNA): TGCGCCAGCAGCCAAGATATGCGTTTAGTTGCCGTGAACACTGAAGCTTTCTTT.

The J gene is TRBJ2-3, the V gene TRBV9; 7 bases are shared with TRBD1. Per germline, CDR1 SGDLS and CDR2 YYNGEE. The CDR3 has 12 amino acids. The V segment lost 3 bases and the J segment 14 bases; nucleotides outside the gene matches: 9. CDR3 nucleotides: TGTGCCAGCAGCGCCCTGGACAGGAGTTGGTATTTT. This translates into CASSALDRSWYF. Using reference TRBV9 and TRBJ2-3 for the parts outside the CDR3, the full variable domain is DSGVTQTPKHLITATGQRVTLRCSPRSGDLSVYWYQQSLDQGLQFLIQYYNGEERAKGNILERFSAQQFPDLHSELNLSSLELGDSALYFCASSALDRSWYFGPGTRLTVL.